This TCR beta chain was recovered during a study of shared clonotypes between healthy human individuals. With ten immunoSEQ deep assay plates, unsorted PBMC DNA underwent sequencing. Per the authors' pipeline: Filtering was not the same, since immunoSEQ gave junction-only sequences without quality scores. Profiling relied on immunoSEQ multiplex PCR, and the TCRdb table lists in-frame clones only, not all of them. The DNA was the basis for D and trimming; V, J and clone size are from that table. The sample shows around 500,000 clones, roughly four fifths of them seen only once. J was trimmed by 3 bases and V by 0 bases; bases with no gene match: 9. CDR1 MNHEY and CDR2 SMNVEV come from the germline V gene (reference sequence). CDR3 length equals 17 residues.

The chain carries TRBV27 and TRBJ2-7, with 9 bases identical to TRBD2. This receptor was identified in a woman aged 40 to 49 in good health. Some clones in this sample may be carry-over from other donors' samples. Material: PBMCs. The CDR3 nucleotides read TGTGCCAGCAGTTTATCCCATCTAGCGGGACGATTCTACGAGCAGTACTTC. Translated: CASSLSHLAGRFYEQYF.